This TCR beta chain was obtained from a study of OX40 agonist ivuxolimab in advanced cancers. Study conclusions and caveats: Expanded peripheral T cell antigen specificity was not determined. Some nonresponders also had low normalized T-cell clonal expansion. At 0.1 to 3.0 mg/kg, clonal expansion of CD4+ and CD8+ blood T cells had occurred by week 6.

Germline-derived CDR1 and CDR2 are MDHEN and SYDVKM. The CDR3 consists of 13 residues. V lost 8 bases and J 0 bases, leaving 7 bases between the germline ends. Measured with immunoSEQ multiplex PCR; TCRdb has only the in-frame clones, and not every one. The repertoire holds 40,000 or so clones, with 80% to 90% as singletons. Comment on this clone: Its cognate antigen is unknown.

This chain uses TRBV28 with TRBJ1-4; D is undetermined. This TCR derives from an adult with an advanced solid tumor such as melanoma, head and neck, liver or kidney cancer. The sequencing used CD4+ or CD8+ T cells sorted from blood, collected in a trial of the OX40 agonist ivuxolimab. The CDR3 loop is CASQLPTNEKLFF. CDR3 DNA: TGTGCCAGCCAGCTCCCAACTAATGAAAAACTGTTTTTT.